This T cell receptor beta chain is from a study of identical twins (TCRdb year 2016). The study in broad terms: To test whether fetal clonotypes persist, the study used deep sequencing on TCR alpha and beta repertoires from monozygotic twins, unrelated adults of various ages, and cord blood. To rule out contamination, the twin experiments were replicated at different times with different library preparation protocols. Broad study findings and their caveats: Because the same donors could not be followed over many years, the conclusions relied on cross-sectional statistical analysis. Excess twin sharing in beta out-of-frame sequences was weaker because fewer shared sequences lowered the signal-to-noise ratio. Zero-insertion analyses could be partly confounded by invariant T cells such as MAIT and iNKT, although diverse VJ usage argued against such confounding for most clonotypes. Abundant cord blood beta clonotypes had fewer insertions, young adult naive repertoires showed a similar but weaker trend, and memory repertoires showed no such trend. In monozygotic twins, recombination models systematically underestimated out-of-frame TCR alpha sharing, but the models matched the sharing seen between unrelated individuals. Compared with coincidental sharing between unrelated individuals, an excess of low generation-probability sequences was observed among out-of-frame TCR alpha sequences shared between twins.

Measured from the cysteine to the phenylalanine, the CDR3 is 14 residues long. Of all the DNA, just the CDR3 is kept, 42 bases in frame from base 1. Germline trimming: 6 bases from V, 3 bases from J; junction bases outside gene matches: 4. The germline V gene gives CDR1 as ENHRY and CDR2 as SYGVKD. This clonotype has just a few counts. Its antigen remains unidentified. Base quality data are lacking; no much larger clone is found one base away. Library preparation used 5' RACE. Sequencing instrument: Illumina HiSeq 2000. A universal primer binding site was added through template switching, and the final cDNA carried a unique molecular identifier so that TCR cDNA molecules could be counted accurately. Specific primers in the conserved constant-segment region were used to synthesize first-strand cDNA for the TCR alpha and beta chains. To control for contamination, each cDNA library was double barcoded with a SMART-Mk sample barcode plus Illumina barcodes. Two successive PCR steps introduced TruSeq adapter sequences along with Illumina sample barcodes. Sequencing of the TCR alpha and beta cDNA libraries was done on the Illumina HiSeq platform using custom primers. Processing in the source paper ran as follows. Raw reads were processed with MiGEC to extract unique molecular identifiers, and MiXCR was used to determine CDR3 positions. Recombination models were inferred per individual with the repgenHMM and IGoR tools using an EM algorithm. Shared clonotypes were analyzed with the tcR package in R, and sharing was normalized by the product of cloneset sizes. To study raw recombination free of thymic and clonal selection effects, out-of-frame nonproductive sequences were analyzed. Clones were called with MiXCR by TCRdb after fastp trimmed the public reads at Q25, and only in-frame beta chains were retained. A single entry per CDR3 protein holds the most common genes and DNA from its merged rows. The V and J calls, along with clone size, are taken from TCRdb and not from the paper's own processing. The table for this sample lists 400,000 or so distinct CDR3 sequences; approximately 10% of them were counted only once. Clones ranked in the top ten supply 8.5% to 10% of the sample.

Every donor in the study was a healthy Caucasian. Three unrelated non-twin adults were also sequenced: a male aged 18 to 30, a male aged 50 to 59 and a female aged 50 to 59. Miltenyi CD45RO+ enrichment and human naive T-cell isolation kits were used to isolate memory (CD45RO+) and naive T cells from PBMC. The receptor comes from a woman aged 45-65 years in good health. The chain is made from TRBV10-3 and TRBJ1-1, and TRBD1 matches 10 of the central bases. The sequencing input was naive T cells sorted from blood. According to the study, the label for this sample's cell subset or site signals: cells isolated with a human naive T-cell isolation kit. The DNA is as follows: TGTGCCATCAGCGTCGGGACAGGGGACACTGAAGCTTTCTTT. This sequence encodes CAISVGTGDTEAFF.